The next 31 T cell receptor beta chains were all read from a single sample in a study of a mutant IDH1 vaccine in newly diagnosed glioma. Antigens of these TCRs are unknown. Profiling relied on immunoSEQ multiplex PCR, and the TCRdb table lists in-frame clones only, not all of them. The table shows 70,000 to 95,000 clones, with approximately 85% occurring only once. Time point given: week 23, last vaccination. It was 300 ug of mutant IDH1 20-mer peptide that made up each vaccine dose, given with topical imiquimod. The specimen comprised PBMCs, sampled from a glioma patient whose treatment included an IDH1 peptide vaccine. The receptors stem from a woman in her forties or fifties with glioma.

This clone has just a few counts. The genes are TRBV7-3 and TRBJ2-1; a weak D match, TRBD1 (6 bases). V gave up 4 bases and J gave up 0 bases, with 7 bases separating them. Germline loops: CDR1 SGHTA, CDR2 FQGTGA. The CDR3 is 14 amino acids. The CDR3 nucleotides read TGTGCCAGCAGCTCGGACAGCTCCTACAATGAGCAGTTCTTC. Protein product: CASSSDSSYNEQFF.

The V gene is TRBV7-3, the J gene TRBJ2-2; D may be TRBD1 (6 bases). CDR3 length: 16 amino acids. Germline CDR1 SGHTA, CDR2 FQGTGA. The V end was cut by 1 base, the J end by 1 base, with 10 bases between. CDR3 bases: TGTGCCAGCAGCTTAATGCCAGGGGAGAACACCGGGGAGCTGTTTTTT. Protein sequence: CASSLMPGENTGELFF.

V is TRBV6-5 and J is TRBJ2-5; either TRBD1 or TRBD2 may fit D (5 bases each). The DNA end is more similar to TRBJ2-7, so the J call may be wrong. The CDR3 extends over 15 amino acids. Germline values: CDR1 MNHEY, CDR2 SVGAGI. CDR3 bases: TGTGCCAGCAGTTACTCGAGCAGGGAGTATTACGAGCAGTACTTC. Residues: CASSYSSREYYEQYF.

This rearrangement joins TRBV27 to TRBJ2-7, with a tentative D call TRBD1 (6 bases). CDR1 is MNHEY, CDR2 SMNVEV, per germline (reference sequence). This CDR3 region has 13 residues. V dropped 5 bases and J dropped 5 bases, with 13 bases sitting between them. CDR3 in amino acids: CASSHAGTNEQYF. CDR3 DNA: TGTGCCAGCAGTCACGCCGGGACAAACGAGCAGTACTTC.

V gene TRBV7-9 combines with J gene TRBJ1-4; D is perhaps TRBD1 (6 bases). The CDR3 covers 14 residues. With 5 bases removed from V and 8 bases from J, the gap between germline ends came to 15 bases. The germline gives CDR1 SEHNR, CDR2 FQNEAQ (reference sequence). In DNA, the CDR3 is TGTGCCAGCAGCGGGGGGGCTCGTGGGGAAAAACTGTTTTTT. Translated: CASSGGARGEKLFF.

The chain links TRBV13 to TRBJ2-1; D unresolved. The CDR3 has 15 amino acids. V lost 0 bases, J lost 2 bases, and 8 bases lay in between. Germline values: CDR1 PRHDT, CDR2 FYEKMQ (reference sequence). The CDR3 protein is CASSLGASAYNEQFF. The CDR3 bases are TGTGCCAGCAGCTTAGGGGCTTCCGCCTACAATGAGCAGTTCTTC.

This clone was recorded only once. The chain couples TRBV7-3 to TRBJ2-7; 9 positions match TRBD2. Per germline, CDR1 SGHTA and CDR2 FQGTGA. The CDR3 is made up of 15 amino acids. Trimming cost V 2 bases and J 2 bases; bases outside gene matches: 4. The CDR3 sequence: CASSLVAGAPYEQYF. The CDR3 DNA sequence: TGTGCCAGCAGCTTAGTAGCGGGAGCGCCCTACGAGCAGTACTTC.

The chain couples TRBV7-2 to TRBJ1-1; no firm D call. The germline CDR1 and CDR2 sequences are SGHTA and FQGNSA. This CDR3 has 14 amino acids. The V end lost 5 bases, the J end lost 1 base, and 11 bases lay between the germline ends. The CDR3 DNA follows: TGTGCCAGCAGCCCGACGTTATCGAACACTGAAGCTTTCTTT. Amino acid sequence: CASSPTLSNTEAFF.

This sequence joins TRBV5-4 and TRBJ2-3; 7 bases agree with TRBD2. Looked up from germline, CDR1 is SGHNT and CDR2 is YYREEE (reference sequence). J was trimmed by 5 bases and V by 3 bases; bases with no gene match: 12. This CDR3 contains 16 residues. CDR3 nucleotide sequence: TGTGCCAGCAGCTCCCCCTGGTGGGAGCGGGGAGATACGCAGTATTTT. Translation gives CASSSPWWERGDTQYF.

The CDR3 protein is CASSTYYEQYF. CDR3 nucleotide sequence: TGTGCCAGCAGTACGTACTACGAGCAGTACTTC. This chain uses TRBV6-1 with TRBJ2-7; no firm D call. The germline V and J ends were trimmed by 5 bases and 3 bases, with 5 bases remaining between them. The germline V gene encodes CDR1 MNHNS and CDR2 SASEGT. This CDR3 region has 11 residues.

The CDR3 DNA reads TGTGCCAGCAGTAAGGACAGGATGAACACTGAAGCTTTCTTT. Residues: CASSKDRMNTEAFF. This chain connects TRBV2 to TRBJ1-1, with 7 bases aligning to TRBD1. Per germline, CDR1 SNHLY and CDR2 FYNNEI. Trimming at V came to 5 bases and at J to 0 bases, leaving 3 bases not matched to a gene. This CDR3 spans 14 amino acids.

The rearrangement joins TRBV4-1 to TRBJ2-3; D is unresolved. Trimming pared 3 bases from V and 5 bases from J, leaving 12 bases between. CDR3 size: 14 residues. Germline V CDR1 and CDR2: MGHRA, YSYEKL. As DNA, the CDR3 is TGCGCCAGCAGCCACCCGGGCCGGGTAGATACGCAGTATTTT. Translating it yields CASSHPGRVDTQYF.

This clone was observed a few times. The gene calls are TRBV27 and TRBJ2-7, with 10 positions matching TRBD1. Germline trimming cut 5 bases from V and 6 bases from J; bases unmatched to any gene: 1. CDR1 is MNHEY, CDR2 SMNVEV, per germline (reference sequence). The CDR3 has 12 residues. CDR3 loop: CASSRTGGEQYF. The CDR3 DNA reads TGTGCCAGCAGTAGGACAGGGGGCGAGCAGTACTTC.

The chain joins TRBV15 to TRBJ2-7; D is possibly TRBD1 (6 bases). The V gene lost 5 bases and the J gene lost 2 bases, with 16 bases spanning the gap. This CDR3 is built from 15 residues. Looked up from germline, CDR1 is LNHNV and CDR2 is YYDKDF (reference sequence). The CDR3 nucleotides read TGTGCCACCAGCCGATCTACGGACAGAGCCTACGAGCAGTACTTC. This gives the protein CATSRSTDRAYEQYF.

The chain has TRBV5-8 and TRBJ2-2; D perhaps matches TRBD1 (5 bases). Trimming stripped 0 bases from V and 1 base from J, with 7 bases between. Germline lookup yields CDR1 SGHTS and CDR2 YDEGEE. The CDR3 consists of 15 residues. The CDR3 region is CASSLGQMNTGELFF. The CDR3 DNA reads as TGTGCCAGCAGCTTGGGACAGATGAACACCGGGGAGCTGTTTTTT. The full variable domain, with the rest looked up from reference TRBV5-8 and TRBJ2-2, is EAGVTQSPTHLIKTRGQQATLRCSPISGHTSVYWYQQALGLGLQFLLWYDEGEERNRGNFPPRFSGRQFPNYSSELNVNALELEDSALYLCASSLGQMNTGELFFGEGSRLTVL.

The chain carries TRBV5-6 and TRBJ2-7, with D perhaps TRBD1 or TRBD2 (5 bases each). The germline gives CDR1 SGHDT, CDR2 YYEEEE. This CDR3 is 14 amino acids long. V lost 5 bases and J lost 2, with 14 bases in between. The DNA for the CDR3 is TGTGCCAGCAGGCCCCGGGACGGCCCCTACGAGCAGTACTTC. It codes for CASRPRDGPYEQYF.

The V and J genes are TRBV19 and TRBJ1-1; D not resolved. The ends were cut back, 3 bases at V and 2 bases at J, with 13 bases in the middle. Germline CDR1 reads LNHDA; CDR2 reads SQIVND (reference sequence). CDR3 length: 15 residues. CDR3 sequence: CASSIRATVNTEAFF. Here the CDR3 DNA reads TGTGCCAGTAGTATCCGGGCCACAGTTAACACTGAAGCTTTCTTT.

J is TRBJ1-2 and V is TRBV7-9; 8 bases align to TRBD1. In germline, CDR1 is SEHNR, CDR2 FQNEAQ (reference sequence). V was clipped by 5 bases and J by 8 bases; unmatched bases: 13. There are 15 residues in the CDR3. CDR3 sequence: CASSPLSGTGDGYTF. The CDR3, as DNA: TGTGCCAGCAGCCCCCTTTCCGGGACAGGAGACGGCTACACCTTC.

The chain employs TRBV28 and TRBJ2-1; D is uncertain. V was clipped by 2 bases and J by 3 bases, with 17 bases between them. This CDR3 is built from 17 residues. Germline assignment: CDR1 MDHEN and CDR2 SYDVKM. In nucleotides, the CDR3 is TGTGCCAGCAGTTTACCGGCAAGGGATTACTTCTACAATGAGCAGTTCTTC. It translates to CASSLPARDYFYNEQFF.

The chain couples TRBV18 to TRBJ2-1, with TRBD2 as a possible D gene (6 bases). CDR1 and CDR2 from the germline V gene are KGHSH and LQKENI. CDR3 size: 13 residues. Trimming shortened V by 3 bases and J by 8 bases, and 11 bases separated the two germline ends. The CDR3 is CASSPALADEQFF. The CDR3 nucleotides are TGTGCCAGCTCACCCGCACTAGCAGATGAGCAGTTCTTC. Combining the CDR3 with reference TRBV18 and TRBJ2-1 gives the whole variable domain NAGVMQNPRHLVRRRGQEARLRCSPMKGHSHVYWYRQLPEEGLKFMVYLQKENIIDESGMPKERFSAEFPKEGPSILRIQQVVRGDSAAYFCASSPALADEQFFGPGTRLTVL.

J is TRBJ2-3 and V is TRBV9; D is uncertain. Trimming left V 0 bases short and J 3 bases short, with 17 bases between. Germline assignment: CDR1 SGDLS and CDR2 YYNGEE. The CDR3 covers 17 residues. In DNA, the CDR3 is TGTGCCAGCAGCGTAGTAGCCTCCCCGGCCGGAACAGATACGCAGTATTTT. This encodes CASSVVASPAGTDTQYF. The variable domain in full, completed from reference TRBV9 and TRBJ2-3, reads DSGVTQTPKHLITATGQRVTLRCSPRSGDLSVYWYQQSLDQGLQFLIQYYNGEERAKGNILERFSAQQFPDLHSELNLSSLELGDSALYFCASSVVASPAGTDTQYFGPGTRLTVL.

V gene TRBV25-1 combines with J gene TRBJ2-2, with a tentative D call TRBD1 (5 bases). CDR1 and CDR2 from the germline V gene are MGHDK and SYGVNS. The CDR3 is 13 amino acids. Between the trimmed V and J ends, which lost 2 bases and 4 bases, there was a span of 5 bases. The CDR3 DNA is TGTGCCAGCAGTGAACAGGGCACCGGGGAGCTGTTTTTT. It translates to CASSEQGTGELFF.

This sequence joins TRBV6-5 and TRBJ2-5, with TRBD1 matching 8 bases. Germline V gene lookup returns CDR1 MNHEY and CDR2 SVGAGI. CDR3 length: 14 residues. The trim removed 7 bases at V and 5 bases at J, leaving 9 bases unmatched. The CDR3: CASTSSGGPETQYF. The CDR3 region has the DNA TGTGCCAGCACTTCATCAGGGGGCCCGGAGACCCAGTACTTC.

The rearrangement uses TRBV13 and TRBJ2-3, with D tentatively TRBD1 (6 bases). The CDR3 contains 13 residues. From germline, CDR1 is PRHDT and CDR2 FYEKMQ (reference sequence). V was shortened by 5 bases and J by 12 bases, with 18 bases between the two germline ends. The CDR3 spells CASSVPGTPTQYF. The DNA of the CDR3 is TGTGCCAGCAGCGTCCCCGGGACACCTACACAGTATTTT.

CDR3 coding DNA: TGTGCCAGTAGTATAGGCACCTACTATGGCTACACCTTC. The encoded protein is CASSIGTYYGYTF. The rearrangement links TRBV19 to TRBJ1-2, with D uncertain. There are 13 residues in the CDR3. V was trimmed by 1 base and J by 3 bases, leaving 6 bases between them. Per the germline V gene, CDR1 is LNHDA and CDR2 is SQIVND (reference sequence). Combining the CDR3 with reference TRBV19 and TRBJ1-2 gives the whole variable domain DGGITQSPKYLFRKEGQNVTLSCEQNLNHDAMYWYRQDPGQGLRLIYYSQIVNDFQKGDIAEGYSVSREKKESFPLTVTSAQKNPTAFYLCASSIGTYYGYTFGSGTRLTVV.

The genes are TRBV7-9 and TRBJ2-1; D ambiguous. This CDR3 is built from 13 residues. Germline assignment: CDR1 SEHNR and CDR2 FQNEAQ (reference sequence). Trimming shortened V by 2 bases and J by 8 bases, and 10 bases separated the two germline ends. The CDR3 loop reads CASSLRSLDEQFF. Here the CDR3 DNA reads TGTGCCAGCAGCTTACGTAGTTTAGATGAGCAGTTCTTC.

This rearrangement joins TRBV4-1 to TRBJ2-3, with TRBD2 matching 9 bases. Germline V gene data show CDR1 as MGHRA and CDR2 as YSYEKL. This CDR3 region has 15 residues. Trimming removed 4 bases from V and 0 bases from J; junction bases left unmatched: 2. The CDR3 region has the DNA TGCGCCAGCAGCCTTCTAGCGGGAAGCACAGATACGCAGTATTTT. As protein: CASSLLAGSTDTQYF.

The CDR3 nucleotides read TGCAGCGCCATAACCAGGAGTACATTCTACGAGCAGTACTTC. Translation gives CSAITRSTFYEQYF. This chain joins TRBV29-1 and TRBJ2-7; no reliable D call. V was clipped by 7 bases and J by 3 bases, with 19 bases between them. CDR3 length: 14 amino acids. In germline, CDR1 is SQVTM, CDR2 ANQGSEA.

The rearrangement links TRBV6-5 to TRBJ1-5; D unresolved. The ends were cut back, 5 bases at V and 8 bases at J, with 7 bases in the middle. From germline, CDR1 is MNHEY and CDR2 SVGAGI. This CDR3 has 11 amino acids. CDR3 sequence: CASSETKPQHF. The CDR3 DNA follows: TGTGCCAGCAGTGAAACCAAGCCCCAGCATTTT.

The chain combines TRBV28 with TRBJ2-7, with 9 bases that match TRBD2. J was trimmed by 2 bases and V by 4 bases; bases with no gene match: 6. The CDR3 is 15 amino acids. Per the germline V gene, CDR1 is MDHEN and CDR2 is SYDVKM. CDR3 in DNA: TGTGCCAGCAGTTCGCATCTAGCGGGAACCTACGAGCAGTACTTC. Protein product: CASSSHLAGTYEQYF.

The chain joins TRBV18 to TRBJ2-2; no clear D gene. CDR1 and CDR2 from the germline V gene are KGHSH and LQKENI. With 1 base removed from V and 2 bases from J, the gap between germline ends came to 8 bases. CDR3 size: 15 residues. The CDR3 DNA reads TGTGCCAGCTCACCACAGGAAGGAAACACCGGGGAGCTGTTTTTT. This gives the protein CASSPQEGNTGELFF.